These 21 T cell receptor beta chains originate from one sample sequenced in a study of blood T cell repertoires in COVID-19. TCRdb keeps only in-frame clones here, not all; method: immunoSEQ multiplex PCR. Counted here are about 160,000 clones, approximately 87% occurring once; the ten biggest clones make up approximately 4%. The sequencing sample was made of peripheral blood. The origin of the receptors is a woman aged 70-85 years with acute or convalescent COVID-19.

V usage is TRBV25-1 and J usage is TRBJ2-1, with D maybe TRBD1 (5 bases). CDR1 MGHDK and CDR2 SYGVNS come from the germline V gene. There are 12 residues in the CDR3. V was trimmed by 8 bases and J by 6 bases, leaving 11 bases between them. The CDR3 DNA follows: TGTGCCAGCGGGGCTGGGGCCAATGAGCAGTTCTTC. Protein: CASGAGANEQFF.

CDR3 region: CASSTGGNGNQPQHF. The CDR3 DNA reads as TGTGCCAGCAGCACCGGAGGGAATGGCAATCAGCCCCAGCATTTT. The chain recombines TRBV5-5 with TRBJ1-5; D is unclear. Germline V lookup: CDR1 SGHKS, CDR2 YYEKEE (reference sequence). This CDR3 comprises 15 residues. V lost 4 bases and J 2 bases, leaving 13 bases between the germline ends.

The rearrangement joins TRBV19 to TRBJ1-5; 8 positions agree with TRBD1. Germline V CDR1 and CDR2: LNHDA, SQIVND (reference sequence). The CDR3 is 15 amino acids. Trimming removed 3 bases from V and 4 bases from J; junction bases left unmatched: 5. The CDR3: CASSIGQGKNQPQHF. The CDR3, as DNA: TGTGCCAGTAGTATCGGACAGGGAAAAAATCAGCCCCAGCATTTT.

This sequence joins TRBV27 and TRBJ2-7; D may be TRBD2 (6 bases). The CDR3 runs to 15 residues. Germline V gene data show CDR1 as MNHEY and CDR2 as SMNVEV (reference sequence). Trimming shortened V by 6 bases and J by 0 bases, and 15 bases separated the two germline ends. CDR3 residues: CASSPGGGSSYEQYF. The CDR3 DNA is TGTGCCAGCAGCCCCGGGGGTGGTAGCTCCTACGAGCAGTACTTC.

This chain uses TRBV6-2 or TRBV6-3 with TRBJ1-2; 7 nucleotides align to TRBD1. Germline V gives CDR1 MNHEY, CDR2 SVGEGT. The CDR3 length is 13 residues. V gave up 6 bases and J gave up 3 bases; unmatched junction bases: 4. The CDR3 reads CASSPTGDYGYTF. Written as DNA, the CDR3 is TGTGCCAGCAGCCCAACAGGGGACTATGGCTACACCTTC.

V is TRBV5-6 and J is TRBJ1-3, with 7 bases that match TRBD1. This CDR3 is built from 14 residues. Per germline, CDR1 SGHDT and CDR2 YYEEEE. V trimming: 4 bases; J trimming: 2 bases; junction bases outside the gene matches: 3. The CDR3 reads CASSRTGAGNTIYF. The CDR3 DNA reads TGTGCCAGCAGCCGCACAGGGGCTGGAAACACCATATATTTT.

The J gene is TRBJ2-5, the V gene TRBV5-4; 9 positions agree with TRBD1. The V gene end was trimmed by 4 bases and the J gene end by 5 bases; junction bases not matched to a gene: 6. This CDR3 contains 14 residues. Germline V gene sequence: CDR1 SGHNT, CDR2 YYREEE (reference sequence). CDR3 sequence reads: CASSGTDRGETQYF. The DNA for the CDR3 is TGTGCCAGCAGCGGAACTGACAGGGGGGAGACCCAGTACTTC.

The chain joins TRBV9 to TRBJ2-3; 8 nucleotides line up with TRBD2. After removal of 0 bases from V and 2 bases from J, the junction contained 5 bases not matched to a gene. CDR1 and CDR2 from the germline V gene are SGDLS and YYNGEE. CDR3 size: 16 residues. CDR3 sequence: CASSVVGTSPTDTQYF. In nucleotides, the CDR3 is TGTGCCAGCAGCGTAGTCGGGACTAGTCCCACAGATACGCAGTATTTT.

The sample holds one count of this clone. The rearrangement uses TRBV10-3 and TRBJ2-1; 9 positions match TRBD2. The ends lost 8 bases at V and 2 bases at J; junction bases unmatched: 4. CDR1 is ENHRY and CDR2 is SYGVKD in the germline V gene. This CDR3 has 14 residues. CDR3 loop: CAIGAGGPYNEQFF. In DNA, the CDR3 is TGTGCCATCGGTGCGGGAGGGCCCTACAATGAGCAGTTCTTC.

The chain couples TRBV28 to TRBJ2-7; 7 bases are shared with TRBD2. The CDR3 is 15 amino acids. Germline-derived CDR1 and CDR2 are MDHEN and SYDVKM. J lost 5 bases, V lost 2 bases, and 9 bases had no gene match. The CDR3 protein is CASSLAGGRFHEQYF. The CDR3 nucleotides are TGTGCCAGCAGTTTAGCTGGCGGGAGATTCCACGAGCAGTACTTC.

The chain joins TRBV6-5 to TRBJ2-5, with TRBD1 identical over 7 bases. From germline, CDR1 is MNHEY and CDR2 SVGAGI. V lost 4 bases and J lost 5; bases outside the gene matches: 7. CDR3 length: 14 residues. The CDR3 coding sequence is TGTGCCAGCAGTTCAACACAGGGGCCGGAGACCCAGTACTTC. It translates to CASSSTQGPETQYF.

The chain couples TRBV6-5 to TRBJ1-1, with D possibly matching TRBD1 (5 bases). The germline V gene has CDR1 MNHEY and CDR2 SVGAGI. The CDR3 length is 15 residues. V was trimmed by 8 bases and J by 4 bases, leaving 20 bases between them. CDR3: CASAAQNYGGTEAFF. The CDR3 DNA reads as TGTGCCAGCGCAGCACAGAACTACGGGGGCACTGAAGCTTTCTTT.

The gene calls are TRBV7-2 and TRBJ1-4; 7 nucleotides agree with TRBD1. This CDR3 spans 15 amino acids. V dropped 2 bases and J dropped 7; count of bases not matched to a gene: 7. Looked up from germline, CDR1 is SGHTA and CDR2 is FQGNSA. The CDR3 region is CASSLRQSGGEKLFF. CDR3 bases: TGTGCCAGCAGCTTACGTCAGTCAGGGGGTGAAAAACTGTTTTTT.

The chain links TRBV4-1 to TRBJ1-4; no firm D call. The V end lost 4 bases, the J end lost 0 bases, and 9 bases lay between the germline ends. Germline V gene lookup returns CDR1 MGHRA and CDR2 YSYEKL. The CDR3 length is 15 residues. DNA for the CDR3: TGCGCCAGCAGCCGTACCCAGGCAACTAATGAAAAACTGTTTTTT. Residues: CASSRTQATNEKLFF.

The gene calls are TRBV9 and TRBJ2-7; no definite D call. This CDR3 region has 14 residues. Germline V gene lookup returns CDR1 SGDLS and CDR2 YYNGEE. V was trimmed by 2 bases and J by 0 bases, leaving 9 bases between them. CDR3 sequence reads: CASSVMEFSYEQYF. The CDR3 DNA reads as TGTGCCAGCAGCGTGATGGAGTTCTCCTACGAGCAGTACTTC. The variable domain in full, with the rest retrieved from reference TRBV9 and TRBJ2-7, is DSGVTQTPKHLITATGQRVTLRCSPRSGDLSVYWYQQSLDQGLQFLIQYYNGEERAKGNILERFSAQQFPDLHSELNLSSLELGDSALYFCASSVMEFSYEQYFGPGTRLTVT.

The chain joins TRBV3-1 (or the pseudogene TRBV3-2) to TRBJ2-3; possibly TRBD2 for D (7 bases). Germline V gives CDR1 LGHDT, CDR2 YNNKEL (reference sequence). CDR3 size: 17 residues. V lost 3 bases and J 2 bases, leaving 18 bases between the germline ends. The CDR3 sequence: CASSQIGGGHTTDTQYF. The DNA of the CDR3 is TGTGCCAGCAGCCAGATCGGCGGGGGACATACCACAGATACGCAGTATTTT.

This clone showed up just once. The CDR3 DNA reads TGTGCCAGCAGCCAAGGACAGGGGGCAAGGACTGAAGCTTTCTTT. Translated, it gives CASSQGQGARTEAFF. The genes are TRBV4-2 and TRBJ1-1; 10 nucleotides line up with TRBD1. Germline V gives CDR1 LGHNA, CDR2 YNFKEQ. With V trimmed by 1 base and J by 5 bases, 4 bases remained unmatched. This CDR3 is built from 15 residues.

On this clone: The sample holds other DNA sequences that translate to the same CDR3. The V and J genes are TRBV28 and TRBJ2-2; 7 nucleotides match TRBD2. The CDR3 spans 17 residues. Germline-derived CDR1 and CDR2 are MDHEN and SYDVKM. V gave up 7 bases and J gave up 1 base; unmatched junction bases: 12. DNA for the CDR3: TGTGCCAGCATGACTAGCTCTCGACCTAGGAACACCGGGGAGCTGTTTTTT. Protein sequence: CASMTSSRPRNTGELFF.

This chain uses TRBV4-3 with TRBJ1-4; a weak D match, TRBD1 (5 bases). CDR1 LGHNA and CDR2 YSLEER come from the germline V gene. Trimming took off 0 bases at V and 3 bases at J, with 8 bases between the two ends. This CDR3 is 15 amino acids long. The CDR3, as DNA: TGCGCCAGCAGCCAAGAGTGGGGCGCTAATGAAAAACTGTTTTTT. Amino acids: CASSQEWGANEKLFF.

The chain employs TRBV7-8 and TRBJ2-1, with TRBD2 identical over 9 bases. Germline V lookup: CDR1 SGHVS, CDR2 FQNEAQ. The CDR3 has 18 residues. Unmatched junction bases numbered 7, after V lost 1 base and J lost 0 bases. CDR3 sequence reads: CASSLVRGGGSSYNEQFF. CDR3 coding DNA: TGTGCCAGCAGCTTAGTGCGGGGGGGAGGTAGCTCCTACAATGAGCAGTTCTTC.

V and J are TRBV27 and TRBJ1-5, with D possibly matching TRBD1 (5 bases). CDR3 size: 14 residues. V gave up 5 bases and J gave up 6 bases, with 14 bases separating them. Germline CDR1 MNHEY, CDR2 SMNVEV (reference sequence). In DNA form, the CDR3 reads TGTGCCAGCAGTCCTGGCAGGGCTCGTCAGCCCCAGCATTTT. It translates to CASSPGRARQPQHF.